The entry below gives a single TCR beta chain sequence along with its context. Its antigen is not known. TCRdb's copy holds only in-frame clones and misses some; the assay was immunoSEQ multiplex PCR. Of more than 150,000 clones in the sample, about 91% are singletons; the top ten hold under 1.5%. The sample comes from a study of T cell responses to AZD1222 COVID-19 vaccine. Study-wide findings and caveats: CD4 TCRs covered the whole spike, strongest at regions 160-218 and 743-854.

This CDR3 is built from 14 residues. Trimming took 5 bases from V and 1 from J; bases not matched to a gene: 2. The germline V gene has CDR1 SNHLY and CDR2 FYNNEI. Sequences were derived from peripheral blood, sampled 28 days after the second AZD1222 dose. The receptor was derived from an adult who received the AZD1222 COVID-19 vaccine. The chain employs TRBV2 and TRBJ1-5; 7 nucleotides line up with TRBD1. The CDR3 DNA is TGTGCCAGCAGTCTACAGGGGAGCAATCAGCCCCAGCATTTT. Encoded protein: CASSLQGSNQPQHF.